These 27 T cell receptor beta chains share one sample of origin, sequenced in a study of blood T cell repertoires in COVID-19. TCRdb keeps only in-frame clones here, not all; method: immunoSEQ multiplex PCR. The profile shows 110,000 to 150,000 clones, about 85% of them singletons. The sample taken for sequencing was PBMCs or T cells enriched from blood (not recorded which). These receptors were taken from a woman aged 40 to 50 who had recovered from COVID-19.

This chain uses TRBV2 with TRBJ1-1; D gene uncertain. The CDR3 has 13 residues. V lost 5 bases and J lost 6, with 13 bases in between. Germline values: CDR1 SNHLY, CDR2 FYNNEI. The CDR3 loop is CASSSSSRAEAFF. In DNA form, the CDR3 reads TGTGCCAGCAGTAGTAGTTCGAGGGCTGAAGCTTTCTTT.

The CDR3: CASSLATYLAESTDTQYF. In DNA, the CDR3 is TGCGCCAGCAGCTTAGCAACATACCTAGCGGAGTCCACAGATACGCAGTATTTT. The chain joins TRBV5-1 to TRBJ2-3, with TRBD2 identical over 7 bases. This CDR3 region has 18 residues. Germline lookup yields CDR1 SGHRS and CDR2 YFSETQ. Germline trimming cut 2 bases from V and 2 bases from J; bases unmatched to any gene: 14. Combining the CDR3 with reference TRBV5-1 and TRBJ2-3 gives the whole variable domain KAGVTQTPRYLIKTRGQQVTLSCSPISGHRSVSWYQQTPGQGLQFLFEYFSETQRNKGNFPGRFSGRQFSNSRSEMNVSTLELGDSALYLCASSLATYLAESTDTQYFGPGTRLTVL.

J is TRBJ2-7 and V is TRBV9; the match to TRBD2 covers 7 bases. This CDR3 is built from 13 residues. V trimming: 8 bases; J trimming: 1 base; junction bases outside the gene matches: 6. Germline CDR1 is SGDLS and CDR2 is YYNGEE. The CDR3 coding sequence is TGTGCCAGTTCCTTAGCGGGTTCCTACGAGCAGTACTTC. Translation: CASSLAGSYEQYF.

As DNA, the CDR3 is TGCAGCGTTTACGGACTAGCGAGCAGGAATGAGCAGTTCTTC. Protein product: CSVYGLASRNEQFF. The genes are TRBV29-1 and TRBJ2-1; 9 bases fit TRBD2. Germline V CDR1 and CDR2: SQVTM, ANQGSEA. This CDR3 is built from 14 residues. The V segment lost 5 bases and the J segment 7 bases; nucleotides outside the gene matches: 9.

The chain joins TRBV10-1 to TRBJ2-7; D gene uncertain. The CDR3 extends over 12 amino acids. The ends were cut back, 3 bases at V and 0 bases at J, with 3 bases in the middle. Germline-derived CDR1 and CDR2 are WNHNN and SYGVQD (reference sequence). The CDR3 region has the DNA TGCGCCAGCAGTGATAGCTCCTACGAGCAGTACTTC. Translation gives CASSDSSYEQYF.

In the case of this clone: Other DNA sequences of this sample code for an identical CDR3. The chain joins TRBV30 to TRBJ2-5; 8 bases match TRBD2. CDR3 length: 12 residues. With V trimmed by 1 base and J by 5 bases, 0 bases remained unmatched. The germline gives CDR1 GTSNPN, CDR2 SVGIG (reference sequence). The CDR3 DNA is TGTGCCTGGAGTGCGGGGGGGGAGACCCAGTACTTC. Translating gives CAWSAGGETQYF. Filled out from reference TRBV30 and TRBJ2-5, the complete variable domain reads SQTIHQWPATLVQPVGSPLSLECTVEGTSNPNLYWYRQAAGRGLQLLFYSVGIGQISSEVPQNLSASRPQDRQFILSSKKLLLSDSGFYLCAWSAGGETQYFGPGTRLLVL.

V usage is TRBV25-1 and J usage is TRBJ1-1; D is ambiguous. With 2 bases removed from V and 1 base from J, the gap between germline ends came to 5 bases. The CDR3 is 13 amino acids. In germline, CDR1 is MGHDK, CDR2 SYGVNS. CDR3 loop: CASSELWNTEAFF. The CDR3 DNA is TGTGCCAGCAGTGAACTGTGGAACACTGAAGCTTTCTTT.

V gene TRBV19 combines with J gene TRBJ1-2; D gene unclear. The CDR3 has 13 amino acids. Germline V gene lookup returns CDR1 LNHDA and CDR2 SQIVND (reference sequence). The V and J ends lost 1 base and 1 base respectively, with 4 bases between them. The CDR3 DNA reads as TGTGCCAGTAGTATAGGAGTTAACTATGGCTACACCTTC. Protein product: CASSIGVNYGYTF.

V usage is TRBV29-1 and J usage is TRBJ2-7; a weak D match, TRBD1 (6 bases). The CDR3 runs to 12 residues. V lost 6 bases and J 4 bases, leaving 13 bases between the germline ends. Germline V lookup: CDR1 SQVTM, CDR2 ANQGSEA. The CDR3 loop reads CSVHLGAYEQYF. The CDR3 DNA is TGCAGCGTCCATCTGGGGGCGTACGAGCAGTACTTC.

The chain couples TRBV16 to TRBJ1-1; unclear D gene. CDR1 KGHSY and CDR2 FQNENV come from the germline V gene. Trimming stripped 8 bases from V and 0 bases from J, with 10 bases between. This CDR3 is 13 amino acids long. The CDR3 DNA sequence: TGTGCCAGCCGCGGGGAAATGAACACTGAAGCTTTCTTT. Protein sequence: CASRGEMNTEAFF. The full variable domain, in which reference TRBV16 and TRBJ1-1 provide the parts outside the CDR3, is GEEVAQTPKHLVRGEGQKAKLYCAPIKGHSYVFWYQQVLKNEFKFLISFQNENVFDETGMPKERFSAKCLPNSPCSLEIQATKLEDSAVYFCASRGEMNTEAFFGQGTRLTVV.

V and J are TRBV5-1 and TRBJ1-1; D is uncertain. CDR1 SGHRS and CDR2 YFSETQ come from the germline V gene. V shed 4 bases and J shed 0 bases, with 7 bases lying between them. The CDR3 contains 13 residues. The CDR3 coding sequence is TGCGCCAGCAGCGTAGCCATGAACACTGAAGCTTTCTTT. Its protein is CASSVAMNTEAFF.

This clone has more than one count but fewer than ten. V usage is TRBV4-1 and J usage is TRBJ1-5, with no clear D. V dropped 2 bases and J dropped 4 bases, with 18 bases sitting between them. CDR3 length: 17 amino acids. Germline loops: CDR1 MGHRA, CDR2 YSYEKL. This CDR3 reads CASSQSSAALWNQPQHF. CDR3 in DNA: TGCGCCAGCAGCCAATCGAGCGCAGCACTATGGAATCAGCCCCAGCATTTT.

This sequence joins TRBV7-8 and TRBJ2-5; 8 nucleotides agree with TRBD2. The CDR3 sequence is 18 residues long. Unmatched junction bases numbered 14, after V lost 1 base and J lost 4 bases. From germline, CDR1 is SGHVS and CDR2 FQNEAQ. The CDR3 loop is CASSLVLSVTGGGETQYF. The DNA of the CDR3 is TGTGCCAGCAGCTTAGTTCTCTCCGTAACGGGAGGGGGAGAGACCCAGTACTTC.

CDR3 protein: CASSLTGGANYGYTF. DNA for the CDR3: TGCGCCAGCAGCTTGACAGGGGGTGCTAACTATGGCTACACCTTC. This rearrangement joins TRBV5-1 to TRBJ1-2, with 8 bases that match TRBD1. The CDR3 length is 15 residues. Unmatched junction bases numbered 2, after V lost 1 base and J lost 0 bases. Germline V gene lookup returns CDR1 SGHRS and CDR2 YFSETQ.

The chain employs TRBV12-3 or TRBV12-4 and TRBJ2-7, with D unclear. Trimming took off 1 base at V and 1 base at J, with 5 bases between the two ends. The CDR3 has 13 amino acids. CDR3 in amino acids: CASSLDSSYEQYF. DNA for the CDR3: TGTGCCAGCAGTTTAGACAGTTCCTACGAGCAGTACTTC.

The CDR3, as DNA: TGTGCCAGTAGGGCAGGGGGAATGGCTGAAGCTTTCTTT. As protein: CASRAGGMAEAFF. The rearrangement joins TRBV19 to TRBJ1-1, with TRBD1 matching over 7 bases. Per germline, CDR1 LNHDA and CDR2 SQIVND (reference sequence). Trimming cost V 6 bases and J 6 bases; bases outside gene matches: 7. The CDR3 totals 13 residues.

The rearrangement uses TRBV7-8 and TRBJ1-1, with unresolved D. Trimming shortened V by 2 bases and J by 0 bases, and 4 bases separated the two germline ends. The CDR3 is made up of 13 amino acids. Germline lookup yields CDR1 SGHVS and CDR2 FQNEAQ. The CDR3 bases are TGTGCCAGCAGCTTATCCATGAACACTGAAGCTTTCTTT. As protein: CASSLSMNTEAFF.

The chain couples TRBV7-3 to TRBJ2-7, with a possible D match to TRBD1 (6 bases). Per germline, CDR1 SGHTA and CDR2 FQGTGA. The V and J ends lost 4 bases and 6 bases respectively, with 13 bases between them. CDR3 length: 13 amino acids. The CDR3 nucleotides read TGTGCCAGCAGCTCCCAACAGGGTTCCGAGCAGTACTTC. Translation: CASSSQQGSEQYF.

V gene TRBV19 combines with J gene TRBJ2-2, with D possibly TRBD1 on 5 matching bases. This CDR3 is built from 14 residues. With 3 bases removed from V and 6 bases from J, the gap between germline ends came to 11 bases. Germline lookup yields CDR1 LNHDA and CDR2 SQIVND (reference sequence). The DNA for the CDR3 is TGTGCCAGTAGTATCGGGTCAGGGCCCGGGGAGCTGTTTTTT. Its translation: CASSIGSGPGELFF.

The chain is built from TRBV3-1 (or the pseudogene TRBV3-2) and TRBJ2-7; 13 nucleotides agree with TRBD2. J lost 6 bases, V lost 4 bases, and 6 bases had no gene match. This CDR3 is built from 15 residues. Germline V gives CDR1 LGHDT, CDR2 YNNKEL (reference sequence). The chain's CDR3 is CASSLGLAGEGEQYF. CDR3 nucleotides: TGTGCCAGCAGCCTTGGACTAGCGGGAGAAGGCGAGCAGTACTTC.

This clone was counted once. The genes are TRBV2 and TRBJ2-7, with TRBD2 matching 8 bases. J was trimmed by 2 bases and V by 5 bases; bases with no gene match: 2. The germline gives CDR1 SNHLY, CDR2 FYNNEI. This CDR3 has 13 amino acids. The CDR3 region is CASSPGLAYEQYF. DNA of the CDR3: TGTGCCAGCAGTCCGGGACTAGCCTACGAGCAGTACTTC.

This rearrangement joins TRBV7-3 to TRBJ2-3; D perhaps matches TRBD1 (5 bases). The CDR3 is 16 amino acids. V was pared by 2 bases and J by 0 bases, with 12 bases between. Germline V lookup: CDR1 SGHTA, CDR2 FQGTGA. The CDR3 sequence: CASSLGSGPSTDTQYF. The CDR3 DNA reads as TGTGCCAGCAGCTTAGGGTCAGGGCCTAGCACAGATACGCAGTATTTT.

This clone was seen once. The chain employs TRBV19 and TRBJ2-3, with a possible D match to TRBD1 (5 bases). The ends were cut back, 1 base at V and 2 bases at J, with 7 bases in the middle. The V gene's germline CDR1 is LNHDA and CDR2 SQIVND (reference sequence). The CDR3 contains 14 residues. The CDR3 reads CASSIGGNTDTQYF. The CDR3, as DNA: TGTGCCAGTAGTATAGGGGGCAACACAGATACGCAGTATTTT. The whole variable domain, remainder taken from reference TRBV19 and TRBJ2-3, is DGGITQSPKYLFRKEGQNVTLSCEQNLNHDAMYWYRQDPGQGLRLIYYSQIVNDFQKGDIAEGYSVSREKKESFPLTVTSAQKNPTAFYLCASSIGGNTDTQYFGPGTRLTVL.

V gene TRBV5-1 combines with J gene TRBJ2-7; tentatively, D is TRBD2 (5 bases). CDR3 length equals 13 residues. V was trimmed by 0 bases and J by 5 bases, leaving 9 bases between them. The V gene's germline CDR1 is SGHRS and CDR2 YFSETQ. In DNA, the CDR3 is TGCGCCAGCAGCTTGGCCGGGGAGAACGAGCAGTACTTC. This codes for CASSLAGENEQYF.

The chain uses TRBV2 and TRBJ1-6; D gene ambiguous. CDR1 and CDR2 from the germline V gene are SNHLY and FYNNEI. V lost 4 bases and J 0 bases, leaving 7 bases between the germline ends. The CDR3 is 15 amino acids. DNA of the CDR3: TGTGCCAGCAGTGGTCTGAGCTCCTATAATTCACCCCTCCACTTT. Translation gives CASSGLSSYNSPLHF.

The CDR3 nucleotides read TGCGCCAGCAGCCAAGACCCGTGGAGCGGGGTGTCCTACAATGAGCAGTTCTTC. Its translation is CASSQDPWSGVSYNEQFF. The V and J genes are TRBV4-1 and TRBJ2-1; 7 positions match TRBD2. CDR3 length: 18 amino acids. CDR1 is MGHRA and CDR2 is YSYEKL in the germline V gene. V lost 0 bases, J lost 1 base, and 9 bases stayed unmatched.

This chain uses TRBV7-8 with TRBJ2-3, with a weak D call TRBD2 (5 bases). CDR3 length: 14 residues. With 5 bases removed from V and 0 bases from J, the gap between germline ends came to 9 bases. CDR1 is SGHVS, CDR2 FQNEAQ, per germline. For the CDR3, the DNA is TGTGCCAGCAGCCGCGGAGGCAGCACAGATACGCAGTATTTT. This gives the protein CASSRGGSTDTQYF.